These T cell receptor beta chains were read from a single sample in a study of PD-1 blockade in classical Hodgkin lymphoma. Produced via immunoSEQ multiplex PCR; TCRdb's table is partial and in-frame only. This table holds about 32,000 clones, 65% to 85% found once. The source material was peripheral blood mononuclear cells (PBMCs), sampled before the fourth cycle of nivolumab. These receptor sequences come from a human donor with classical Hodgkin lymphoma. Both conserved end residues are part of each CDR3. Fields, in order: clone size, J gene, V gene, D gene, CDR3 protein, CDR3 DNA. A D gene is named only where the DNA matches it firmly. Only part of the rows carry a size: once, few, many, or a class if the clone is expanded.

clone_size: NA
j_call: TRBJ2-3
v_call: TRBV28
d_call: NA
cdr3_aa: CASKEREDTQYF
cdr3_nt: TGTGCCAGCAAGGAACGGGAGGATACGCAGTATTTT

clone_size: NA
j_call: TRBJ2-7
v_call: TRBV15
d_call: NA
cdr3_aa: CATSRDPGATYEQYF
cdr3_nt: TGTGCCACCAGCAGAGATCCAGGGGCCACCTACGAGCAGTACTTC

clone_size: few
j_call: TRBJ1-2
v_call: TRBV7-2
d_call: NA
cdr3_aa: CASSLQGIGNGYTF
cdr3_nt: TGTGCCAGCAGCTTACAGGGAATTGGAAATGGCTACACCTTC

clone_size: medium-sized
j_call: TRBJ2-7
v_call: TRBV5-1
d_call: NA
cdr3_aa: CASRGGLSGGYEQYF
cdr3_nt: TGCGCCAGCAGAGGGGGATTATCGGGAGGCTACGAGCAGTACTTC

clone_size: NA
j_call: TRBJ2-2
v_call: TRBV6-1
d_call: NA
cdr3_aa: CASSNEGGATGELFF
cdr3_nt: TGTGCCAGCAGTAATGAGGGGGGCGCCACCGGGGAGCTGTTTTTT

clone_size: few
j_call: TRBJ2-4
v_call: TRBV25-1
d_call: NA
cdr3_aa: CASSDSSRLAKNIQYF
cdr3_nt: TGTGCCAGCAGTGACTCCAGCCGCCTCGCCAAAAACATTCAGTACTTC

clone_size: few
j_call: TRBJ2-2
v_call: TRBV7-7
d_call: NA
cdr3_aa: CASSLFAGTNTGELFF
cdr3_nt: TGTGCTAGCAGCTTATTTGCGGGAACAAACACCGGGGAGCTGTTTTTT

clone_size: NA
j_call: TRBJ2-7
v_call: TRBV27
d_call: TRBD2
cdr3_aa: CASRPGGTYEQYF
cdr3_nt: TGTGCCAGCAGGCCGGGGGGAACCTACGAGCAGTACTTC

clone_size: NA
j_call: TRBJ2-1
v_call: TRBV6-4
d_call: NA
cdr3_aa: CASSDSSGSYNEQFF
cdr3_nt: TGTGCCAGCAGTGACTCTAGCGGCTCCTACAATGAGCAGTTCTTC

clone_size: few
j_call: TRBJ1-3
v_call: TRBV7-9
d_call: TRBD1
cdr3_aa: CASSFGTVSGNTIYF
cdr3_nt: TGTGCCAGCAGCTTCGGGACAGTCTCTGGAAACACCATATATTTT

clone_size: NA
j_call: TRBJ2-6
v_call: TRBV19
d_call: NA
cdr3_aa: CASRGFGANVLTF
cdr3_nt: TGTGCCTCTCGAGGGTTTGGGGCCAACGTCCTGACTTTC

clone_size: NA
j_call: TRBJ1-2
v_call: TRBV18
d_call: TRBD1
cdr3_aa: CASSPFTGAAYGYTF
cdr3_nt: TGTGCCAGCTCACCATTTACAGGGGCAGCCTATGGCTACACCTTC

clone_size: NA
j_call: TRBJ1-1
v_call: TRBV7-3
d_call: TRBD1
cdr3_aa: CASSPGTGLKAFF
cdr3_nt: TGTGCCAGCAGCCCCGGGACAGGGCTCAAAGCTTTCTTT

clone_size: NA
j_call: TRBJ2-5
v_call: TRBV5-4
d_call: NA
cdr3_aa: CASSIRQQETQYF
cdr3_nt: TGTGCCAGCAGCATAAGACAGCAAGAGACCCAGTACTTC

clone_size: NA
j_call: TRBJ2-5
v_call: TRBV7-9
d_call: TRBD1
cdr3_aa: CASSDSGQGEETQYF
cdr3_nt: TGTGCCAGCAGCGATTCGGGACAGGGGGAAGAGACCCAGTACTTC

clone_size: NA
j_call: TRBJ1-1
v_call: TRBV19
d_call: TRBD1
cdr3_aa: CASSIFTGALPNTEAFF
cdr3_nt: TGTGCCAGTAGTATATTTACAGGGGCGCTTCCCAACACTGAAGCTTTCTTT

clone_size: NA
j_call: TRBJ1-2
v_call: TRBV28
d_call: NA
cdr3_aa: CASRGLGRRANYGYTF
cdr3_nt: TGTGCCAGCAGAGGTTTGGGGCGCCGAGCTAACTATGGCTACACCTTC

clone_size: NA
j_call: TRBJ2-7
v_call: TRBV28
d_call: NA
cdr3_aa: CASSFELASSSSYEQYF
cdr3_nt: TGTGCCAGCAGTTTTGAGTTGGCGTCTAGCAGCTCCTACGAGCAGTACTTC

clone_size: NA
j_call: TRBJ1-1
v_call: TRBV9
d_call: NA
cdr3_aa: CASSPHLNTEAFF
cdr3_nt: TGTGCCAGCAGCCCCCACCTGAACACTGAAGCTTTCTTT

clone_size: NA
j_call: TRBJ1-1
v_call: TRBV18
d_call: NA
cdr3_aa: CASSPMANTEAFF
cdr3_nt: TGTGCCAGCTCACCAATGGCGAACACTGAAGCTTTCTTT

clone_size: NA
j_call: TRBJ2-2
v_call: TRBV19
d_call: TRBD1
cdr3_aa: CASSSGGQGGTGELFF
cdr3_nt: TGTGCCAGTAGCTCTGGGGGACAGGGTGGCACCGGGGAGCTGTTTTTT

clone_size: few
j_call: TRBJ1-1
v_call: TRBV11-2
d_call: NA
cdr3_aa: CASSLMLGEAFF
cdr3_nt: TGTGCCAGCAGCCTGATGCTAGGTGAAGCTTTCTTT

clone_size: NA
j_call: TRBJ1-1
v_call: TRBV19
d_call: NA
cdr3_aa: CASSIAGVEAFF
cdr3_nt: TGTGCCAGTAGTATAGCTGGGGTCGAAGCTTTCTTT

clone_size: once
j_call: TRBJ2-5
v_call: TRBV7-9
d_call: NA
cdr3_aa: CASSADPGTQYF
cdr3_nt: TGTGCCAGCAGCGCAGATCCCGGGACCCAGTACTTC

clone_size: NA
j_call: TRBJ2-1
v_call: TRBV10-3
d_call: TRBD1
cdr3_aa: CAGAGTVYNEQFF
cdr3_nt: TGTGCCGGGGCCGGGACAGTCTACAATGAGCAGTTCTTC

clone_size: NA
j_call: TRBJ1-4
v_call: TRBV13
d_call: TRBD1
cdr3_aa: CASSHRQGAIQEKLFF
cdr3_nt: TGTGCCAGCAGCCACAGACAGGGGGCGATTCAGGAAAAACTGTTTTTT

clone_size: NA
j_call: TRBJ2-3
v_call: TRBV5-4
d_call: NA
cdr3_aa: CASSTQGGGAGDTQYF
cdr3_nt: TGTGCCAGCAGCACCCAGGGGGGAGGGGCCGGAGATACGCAGTATTTT

clone_size: NA
j_call: TRBJ2-1
v_call: TRBV20-1
d_call: NA
cdr3_aa: CSAIANEQFF
cdr3_nt: TGCAGTGCTATCGCCAATGAGCAGTTCTTC

clone_size: NA
j_call: TRBJ2-1
v_call: TRBV5-4
d_call: NA
cdr3_aa: CASSLQGLRNEQFF
cdr3_nt: TGTGCCAGCAGCTTGCAGGGATTGAGGAATGAGCAGTTCTTC

clone_size: NA
j_call: TRBJ2-5
v_call: TRBV7-9
d_call: NA
cdr3_aa: CASSPTAPETQYF
cdr3_nt: TGTGCCAGCAGCCCAACCGCCCCAGAGACCCAGTACTTC

clone_size: NA
j_call: TRBJ1-4
v_call: TRBV5-1
d_call: NA
cdr3_aa: CASSMEGEKLFF
cdr3_nt: TGCGCCAGCAGCATGGAGGGGGAAAAACTGTTTTTT

clone_size: once
j_call: TRBJ2-7
v_call: TRBV4-1
d_call: TRBD2
cdr3_aa: CASSRLEREDNEQYF
cdr3_nt: TGCGCCAGCAGCCGCTTGGAGCGGGAAGATAACGAGCAGTACTTC

clone_size: NA
j_call: TRBJ1-2
v_call: TRBV28
d_call: TRBD1
cdr3_aa: CASSLWRAGGGYTF
cdr3_nt: TGTGCCAGCAGTTTGTGGAGGGCAGGGGGTGGCTACACCTTC

clone_size: NA
j_call: TRBJ2-3
v_call: TRBV28
d_call: TRBD2
cdr3_aa: CASSQSFRTSGRGLGGTQYF
cdr3_nt: TGTGCCAGCAGCCAAAGTTTTAGGACTAGCGGGAGAGGCCTCGGGGGTACGCAGTATTTT

clone_size: NA
j_call: TRBJ2-1
v_call: TRBV7-2
d_call: TRBD2
cdr3_aa: CASSLAGGESSYNEQFF
cdr3_nt: TGTGCCAGCAGCTTAGCGGGGGGGGAAAGCTCCTACAATGAGCAGTTCTTC

clone_size: NA
j_call: TRBJ1-6
v_call: TRBV15
d_call: NA
cdr3_aa: CATRARHNSPLHF
cdr3_nt: TGTGCCACCCGGGCTAGGCATAATTCACCCCTCCACTTT

clone_size: NA
j_call: TRBJ2-1
v_call: TRBV5-1
d_call: TRBD2
cdr3_aa: CASSLAWASGRPSYNEQFF
cdr3_nt: TGCGCCAGCAGCTTGGCCTGGGCTAGCGGGAGACCTTCCTACAATGAGCAGTTCTTC

clone_size: NA
j_call: TRBJ1-6
v_call: TRBV6-6
d_call: NA
cdr3_aa: CASRPAGYNSPLHF
cdr3_nt: TGTGCCAGCAGGCCGGCAGGGTATAATTCACCCCTCCACTTT

clone_size: NA
j_call: TRBJ1-1
v_call: TRBV5-1
d_call: NA
cdr3_aa: CASRIDQTEAFF
cdr3_nt: TGCGCCAGCAGAATAGATCAGACTGAAGCTTTCTTT

clone_size: NA
j_call: TRBJ1-1
v_call: TRBV7-9
d_call: TRBD1
cdr3_aa: CASSPWTGFEAFF
cdr3_nt: TGTGCCAGCAGCCCTTGGACAGGGTTTGAAGCTTTCTTT

clone_size: NA
j_call: TRBJ2-3
v_call: TRBV25-1
d_call: TRBD2
cdr3_aa: CASSEYGASGSYDTQYF
cdr3_nt: TGTGCCAGCAGTGAATACGGGGCTAGCGGGAGTTATGATACGCAGTATTTT

clone_size: NA
j_call: TRBJ1-1
v_call: TRBV7-6
d_call: NA
cdr3_aa: CASSLARGKGTEAFF
cdr3_nt: TGTGCCAGCAGCTTAGCGCGGGGGAAGGGCACTGAAGCTTTCTTT

clone_size: NA
j_call: TRBJ1-2
v_call: TRBV19
d_call: TRBD1
cdr3_aa: CASSITQGDRYGYTF
cdr3_nt: TGTGCCAGTAGTATAACACAGGGGGATCGCTATGGCTACACCTTC

clone_size: NA
j_call: TRBJ1-2
v_call: TRBV6-5
d_call: TRBD1
cdr3_aa: CASRDREGYGYTF
cdr3_nt: TGTGCCAGCCGGGACAGGGAAGGTTATGGCTACACCTTC

clone_size: NA
j_call: TRBJ1-3
v_call: TRBV13
d_call: NA
cdr3_aa: CASSFGGGTIYF
cdr3_nt: TGTGCCAGCAGCTTCGGGGGTGGCACCATATATTTT

clone_size: NA
j_call: TRBJ1-5
v_call: TRBV5-5
d_call: NA
cdr3_aa: CASSLVSFDQPQHF
cdr3_nt: TGTGCCAGCAGCTTGGTCTCATTTGATCAGCCCCAGCATTTT

clone_size: NA
j_call: TRBJ2-3
v_call: TRBV5-1
d_call: NA
cdr3_aa: CASSLATGKSTDTQYF
cdr3_nt: TGCGCCAGCAGCTTGGCAACAGGGAAGAGCACAGATACGCAGTATTTT

clone_size: NA
j_call: TRBJ2-5
v_call: TRBV9
d_call: TRBD1
cdr3_aa: CASSVAPHGQGTPQETQYF
cdr3_nt: TGTGCCAGCAGCGTAGCTCCCCATGGACAGGGAACCCCCCAAGAGACCCAGTACTTC

clone_size: NA
j_call: TRBJ2-7
v_call: TRBV18
d_call: NA
cdr3_aa: CASSPLGASSYEQYF
cdr3_nt: TGTGCCAGCTCACCACTGGGCGCATCTTCCTACGAGCAGTACTTC

clone_size: once
j_call: TRBJ2-3
v_call: TRBV11-3
d_call: NA
cdr3_aa: CASSLSSGVSSTDTQYF
cdr3_nt: TGTGCCAGCAGCTTAAGCAGCGGAGTTTCTAGCACAGATACGCAGTATTTT

clone_size: NA
j_call: TRBJ2-1
v_call: TRBV15
d_call: TRBD2
cdr3_aa: CATSRGLDFYNEQFF
cdr3_nt: TGTGCCACCAGCAGGGGACTAGACTTTTACAATGAGCAGTTCTTC

clone_size: NA
j_call: TRBJ2-7
v_call: TRBV10-3
d_call: NA
cdr3_aa: CAIGFRGYEQYF
cdr3_nt: TGTGCCATCGGTTTCAGGGGCTACGAGCAGTACTTC

clone_size: NA
j_call: TRBJ1-2
v_call: TRBV7-2
d_call: TRBD1
cdr3_aa: CASSLPGQGADVYGYTF
cdr3_nt: TGTGCCAGCAGCTTGCCGGGACAGGGGGCGGACGTCTATGGCTACACCTTC

clone_size: NA
j_call: TRBJ2-4
v_call: TRBV18
d_call: NA
cdr3_aa: CASSPLGWDGNIQYF
cdr3_nt: TGTGCCAGCTCACCCCTGGGGTGGGACGGAAACATTCAGTACTTC

clone_size: NA
j_call: TRBJ1-3
v_call: TRBV9
d_call: TRBD1
cdr3_aa: CASSARPGQSSGNTIYF
cdr3_nt: TGTGCCAGCAGCGCCCGACCGGGACAGAGCTCTGGAAACACCATATATTTT

clone_size: NA
j_call: TRBJ2-7
v_call: TRBV19
d_call: TRBD2
cdr3_aa: CASSPGLAIEQYF
cdr3_nt: TGTGCCAGTAGTCCCGGACTAGCGATCGAGCAGTACTTC

clone_size: NA
j_call: TRBJ2-1
v_call: TRBV4-1
d_call: TRBD2
cdr3_aa: CASSLLSGDSYNEQFF
cdr3_nt: TGCGCCAGCAGCCTGCTTAGCGGGGACTCCTACAATGAGCAGTTCTTC

clone_size: few
j_call: TRBJ2-7
v_call: TRBV5-1
d_call: TRBD2
cdr3_aa: CASSLGGTSAFKEQYF
cdr3_nt: TGCGCCAGCAGCTTGGGTGGGACTAGCGCCTTTAAGGAGCAGTACTTC

clone_size: NA
j_call: TRBJ2-5
v_call: TRBV20-1
d_call: NA
cdr3_aa: CSARLETQYF
cdr3_nt: TGCAGTGCTAGACTAGAGACCCAGTACTTC